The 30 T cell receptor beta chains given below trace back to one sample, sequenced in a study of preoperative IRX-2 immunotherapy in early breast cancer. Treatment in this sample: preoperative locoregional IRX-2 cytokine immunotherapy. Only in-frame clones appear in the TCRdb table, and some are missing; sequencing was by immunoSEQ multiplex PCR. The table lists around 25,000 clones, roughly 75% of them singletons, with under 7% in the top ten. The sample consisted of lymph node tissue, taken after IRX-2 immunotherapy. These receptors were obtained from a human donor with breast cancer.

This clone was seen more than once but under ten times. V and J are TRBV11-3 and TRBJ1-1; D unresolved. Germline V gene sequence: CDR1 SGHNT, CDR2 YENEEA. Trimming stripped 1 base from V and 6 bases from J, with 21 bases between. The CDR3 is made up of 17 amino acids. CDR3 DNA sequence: TGTGCCAGCAGCTTAGTTTTTAGTCTCACTCGGGCACCTGAAGCTTTCTTT. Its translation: CASSLVFSLTRAPEAFF.

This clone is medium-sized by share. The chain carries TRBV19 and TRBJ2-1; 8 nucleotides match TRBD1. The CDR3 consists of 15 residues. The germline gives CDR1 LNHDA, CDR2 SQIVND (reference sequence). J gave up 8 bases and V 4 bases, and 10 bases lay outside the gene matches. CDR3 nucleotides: TGTGCCAGTAGTACCCAAGGCAGGGGGCTGTATGAGCAGTTCTTC. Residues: CASSTQGRGLYEQFF.

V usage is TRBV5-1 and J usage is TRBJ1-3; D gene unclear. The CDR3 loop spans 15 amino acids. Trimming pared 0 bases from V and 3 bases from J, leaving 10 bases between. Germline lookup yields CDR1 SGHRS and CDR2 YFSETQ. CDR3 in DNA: TGCGCCAGCAGCTTGGACGGAAAAAGTGGAAACACCATATATTTT. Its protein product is CASSLDGKSGNTIYF.

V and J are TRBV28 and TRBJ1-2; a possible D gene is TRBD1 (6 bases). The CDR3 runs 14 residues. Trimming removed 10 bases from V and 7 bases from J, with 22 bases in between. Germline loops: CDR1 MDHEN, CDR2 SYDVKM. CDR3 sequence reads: CATRAGGGARGYTF. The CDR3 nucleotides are TGTGCCACCCGAGCGGGCGGGGGCGCTCGTGGCTACACCTTC.

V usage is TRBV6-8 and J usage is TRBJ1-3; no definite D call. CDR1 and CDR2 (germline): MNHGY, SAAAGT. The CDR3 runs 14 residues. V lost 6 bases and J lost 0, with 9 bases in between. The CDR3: CASRMSSSGNTIYF. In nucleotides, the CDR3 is TGTGCCAGCAGAATGTCGAGCTCTGGAAACACCATATATTTT.

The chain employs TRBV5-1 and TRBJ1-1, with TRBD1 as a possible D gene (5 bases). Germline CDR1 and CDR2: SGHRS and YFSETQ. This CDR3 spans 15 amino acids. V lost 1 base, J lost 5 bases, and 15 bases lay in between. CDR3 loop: CASSLSGITGTEAFF. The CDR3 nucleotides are TGCGCCAGCAGCTTGTCAGGGATCACCGGAACTGAAGCTTTCTTT.

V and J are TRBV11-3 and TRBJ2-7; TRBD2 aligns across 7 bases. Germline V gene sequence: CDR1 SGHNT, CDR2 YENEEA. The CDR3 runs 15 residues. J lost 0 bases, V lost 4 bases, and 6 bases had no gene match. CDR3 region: CASSSSSGTSYEQYF. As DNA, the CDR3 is TGTGCCAGCAGCTCATCTAGCGGAACCTCCTACGAGCAGTACTTC.

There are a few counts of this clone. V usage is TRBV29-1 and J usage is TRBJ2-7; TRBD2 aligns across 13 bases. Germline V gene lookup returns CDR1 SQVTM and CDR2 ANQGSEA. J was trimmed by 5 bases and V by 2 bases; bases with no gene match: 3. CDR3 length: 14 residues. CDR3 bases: TGCAGCGTTGAATCCGGGACTAGCGGGAACGAGCAGTACTTC. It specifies CSVESGTSGNEQYF.

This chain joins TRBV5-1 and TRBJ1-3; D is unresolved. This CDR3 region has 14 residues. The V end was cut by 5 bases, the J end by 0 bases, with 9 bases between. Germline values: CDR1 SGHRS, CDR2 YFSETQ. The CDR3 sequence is CASRLLDSGNTIYF. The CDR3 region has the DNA TGCGCCAGCAGGCTTCTAGACTCTGGAAACACCATATATTTT. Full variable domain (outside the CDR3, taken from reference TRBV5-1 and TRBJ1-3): KAGVTQTPRYLIKTRGQQVTLSCSPISGHRSVSWYQQTPGQGLQFLFEYFSETQRNKGNFPGRFSGRQFSNSRSEMNVSTLELGDSALYLCASRLLDSGNTIYFGEGSWLTVV.

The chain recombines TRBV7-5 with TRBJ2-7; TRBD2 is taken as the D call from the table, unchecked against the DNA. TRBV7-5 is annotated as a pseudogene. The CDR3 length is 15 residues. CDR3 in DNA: TGTGCCAGCAGCACCGTGGGGGGACCAGCCTACGAGCAGTACTTC. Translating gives CASSTVGGPAYEQYF.

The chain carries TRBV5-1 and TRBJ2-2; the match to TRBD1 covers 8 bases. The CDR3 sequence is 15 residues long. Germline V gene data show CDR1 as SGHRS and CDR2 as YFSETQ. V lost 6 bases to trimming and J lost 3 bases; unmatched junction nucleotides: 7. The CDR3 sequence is CASTQDRVDTGELFF. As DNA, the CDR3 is TGCGCCAGCACCCAGGACAGGGTTGACACCGGGGAGCTGTTTTTT.

CDR3 sequence: CASSLDVLRRGNTEAFF. DNA for the CDR3: TGTGCCAGCAGCTTGGATGTTCTCCGTCGGGGGAACACTGAAGCTTTCTTT. The chain uses TRBV7-6 and TRBJ1-1, with no clear D. CDR1 and CDR2 from the germline V gene are SGHVS and FNYEAQ. Trimming left V 3 bases short and J 1 base short, with 18 bases between. This CDR3 contains 17 residues.

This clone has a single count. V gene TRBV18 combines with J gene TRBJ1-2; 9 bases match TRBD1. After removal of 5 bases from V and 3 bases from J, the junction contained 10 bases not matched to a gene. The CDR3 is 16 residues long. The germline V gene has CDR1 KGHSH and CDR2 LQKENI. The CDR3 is CASSDSPGQGDYGYTF. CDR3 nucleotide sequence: TGTGCCAGCTCAGATTCTCCGGGACAGGGAGACTATGGCTACACCTTC.

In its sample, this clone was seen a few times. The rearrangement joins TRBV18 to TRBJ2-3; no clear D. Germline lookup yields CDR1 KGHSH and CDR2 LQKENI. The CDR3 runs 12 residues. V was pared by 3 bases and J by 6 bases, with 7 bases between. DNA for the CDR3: TGTGCCAGCTCACCCGATTTGGATACGCAGTATTTT. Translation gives CASSPDLDTQYF.

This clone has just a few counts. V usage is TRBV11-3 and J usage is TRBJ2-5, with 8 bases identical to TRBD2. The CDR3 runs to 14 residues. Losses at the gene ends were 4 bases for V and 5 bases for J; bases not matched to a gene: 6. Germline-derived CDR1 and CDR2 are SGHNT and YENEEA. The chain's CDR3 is CASSSSGGRETQYF. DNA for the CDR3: TGTGCCAGCAGCTCTTCGGGAGGGAGGGAGACCCAGTACTTC. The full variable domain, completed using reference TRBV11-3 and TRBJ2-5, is EAGVVQSPRYKIIEKKQPVAFWCNPISGHNTLYWYLQNLGQGPELLIRYENEEAVDDSQLPKDRFSAERLKGVDSTLKIQPAELGDSAVYLCASSSSGGRETQYFGPGTRLLVL.

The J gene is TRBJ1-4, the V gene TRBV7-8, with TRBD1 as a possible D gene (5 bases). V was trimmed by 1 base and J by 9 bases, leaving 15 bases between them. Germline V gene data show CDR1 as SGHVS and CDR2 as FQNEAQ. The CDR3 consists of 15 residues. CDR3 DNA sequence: TGTGCCAGCAGCTTAGGGGACCCCGGTATTCAAAAACTGTTTTTT. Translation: CASSLGDPGIQKLFF.

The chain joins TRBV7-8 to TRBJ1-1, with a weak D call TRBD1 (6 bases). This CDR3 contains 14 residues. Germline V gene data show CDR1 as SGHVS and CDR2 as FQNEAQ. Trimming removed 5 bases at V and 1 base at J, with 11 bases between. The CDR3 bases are TGTGCCAGCAGCACTGGGACACGGAACACTGAAGCTTTCTTT. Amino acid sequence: CASSTGTRNTEAFF.

The chain's CDR3 is CASSPGAGPLTDTQYF. CDR3 DNA: TGTGCCAGCAGCCCAGGGGCGGGGCCACTCACAGATACGCAGTATTTT. This chain uses TRBV11-3 with TRBJ2-3; D could derive from TRBD1 or TRBD2 (6 bases each). Per germline, CDR1 SGHNT and CDR2 YENEEA. The length of the CDR3 is 16 residues. Trimming left V 5 bases short and J 2 bases short, with 17 bases between.

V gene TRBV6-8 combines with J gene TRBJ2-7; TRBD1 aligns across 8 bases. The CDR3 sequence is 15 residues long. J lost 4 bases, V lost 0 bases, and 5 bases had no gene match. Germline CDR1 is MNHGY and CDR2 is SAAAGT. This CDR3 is CASSYSRTGTYEQYF. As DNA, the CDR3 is TGTGCCAGCAGTTACTCGCGGACAGGGACTTACGAGCAGTACTTC.

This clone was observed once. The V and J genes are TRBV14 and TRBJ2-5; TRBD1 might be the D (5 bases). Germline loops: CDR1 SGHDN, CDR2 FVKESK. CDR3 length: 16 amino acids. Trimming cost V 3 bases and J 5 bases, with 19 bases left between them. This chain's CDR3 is CASSQGDSLWGETQYF. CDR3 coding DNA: TGTGCCAGCAGCCAGGGTGACTCCCTCTGGGGCGAGACCCAGTACTTC.

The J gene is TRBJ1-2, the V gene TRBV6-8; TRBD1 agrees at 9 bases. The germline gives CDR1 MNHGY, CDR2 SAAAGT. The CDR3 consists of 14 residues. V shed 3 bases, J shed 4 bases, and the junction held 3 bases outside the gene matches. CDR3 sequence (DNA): TGTGCCAGCAGTTATAAGGGACAGGGCTATGGCTACACCTTC. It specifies CASSYKGQGYGYTF.

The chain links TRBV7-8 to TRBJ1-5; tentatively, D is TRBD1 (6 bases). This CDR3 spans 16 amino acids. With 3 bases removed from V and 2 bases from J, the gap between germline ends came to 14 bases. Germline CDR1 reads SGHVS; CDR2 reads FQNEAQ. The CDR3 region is CASSLAGGRGNQPQHF. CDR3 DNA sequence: TGTGCCAGCAGCTTGGCCGGGGGGCGCGGCAATCAGCCCCAGCATTTT.

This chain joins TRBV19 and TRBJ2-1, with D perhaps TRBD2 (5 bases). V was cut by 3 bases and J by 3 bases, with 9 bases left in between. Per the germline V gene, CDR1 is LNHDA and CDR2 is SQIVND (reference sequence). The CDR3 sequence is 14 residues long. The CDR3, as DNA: TGTGCCAGTAGTATCTCGGGATTCTACAATGAGCAGTTCTTC. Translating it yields CASSISGFYNEQFF.

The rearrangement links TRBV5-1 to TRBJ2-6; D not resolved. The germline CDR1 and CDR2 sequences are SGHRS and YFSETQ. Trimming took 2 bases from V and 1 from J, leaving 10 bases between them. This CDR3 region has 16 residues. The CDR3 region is CASSFLTSSGANVLTF. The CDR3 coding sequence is TGCGCCAGCAGCTTCTTGACTTCGTCTGGGGCCAACGTCCTGACTTTC. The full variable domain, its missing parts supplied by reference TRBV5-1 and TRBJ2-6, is KAGVTQTPRYLIKTRGQQVTLSCSPISGHRSVSWYQQTPGQGLQFLFEYFSETQRNKGNFPGRFSGRQFSNSRSEMNVSTLELGDSALYLCASSFLTSSGANVLTFGAGSRLTVL.

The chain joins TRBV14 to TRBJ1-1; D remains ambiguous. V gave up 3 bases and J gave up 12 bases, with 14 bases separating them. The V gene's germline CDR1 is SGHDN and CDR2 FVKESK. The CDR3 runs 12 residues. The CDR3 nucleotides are TGTGCCAGCAGCCAGAGCCCCAGGAAGACTTTCTTT. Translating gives CASSQSPRKTFF.

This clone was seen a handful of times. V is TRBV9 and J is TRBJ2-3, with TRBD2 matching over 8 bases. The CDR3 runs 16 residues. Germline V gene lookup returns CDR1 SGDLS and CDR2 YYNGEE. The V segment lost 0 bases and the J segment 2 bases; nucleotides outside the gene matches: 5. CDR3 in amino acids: CASSVVSGGYTDTQYF. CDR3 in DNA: TGTGCCAGCAGCGTAGTAAGCGGGGGATACACAGATACGCAGTATTTT.

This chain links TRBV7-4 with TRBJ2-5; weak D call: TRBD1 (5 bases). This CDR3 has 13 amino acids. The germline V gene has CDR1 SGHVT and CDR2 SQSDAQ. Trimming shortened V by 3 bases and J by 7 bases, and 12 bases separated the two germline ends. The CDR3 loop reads CASSFSQGGTQYF. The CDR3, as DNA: TGTGCCAGCAGCTTCTCGCAGGGTGGGACCCAGTACTTC.

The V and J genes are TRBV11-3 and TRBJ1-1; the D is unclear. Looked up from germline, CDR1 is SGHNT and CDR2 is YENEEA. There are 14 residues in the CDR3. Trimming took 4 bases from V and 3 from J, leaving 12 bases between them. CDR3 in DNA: TGTGCCAGCAGCTCCGACGCCGGGTACACTGAAGCTTTCTTT. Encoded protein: CASSSDAGYTEAFF.

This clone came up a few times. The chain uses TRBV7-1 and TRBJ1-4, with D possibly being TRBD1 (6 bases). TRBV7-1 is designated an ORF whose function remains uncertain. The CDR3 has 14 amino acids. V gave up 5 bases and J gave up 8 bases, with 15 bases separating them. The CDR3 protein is CASSRRDTQEKLFF. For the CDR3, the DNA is TGTGCCAGCAGCCGCCGGGACACCCAGGAAAAACTGTTTTTT.

The CDR3, as DNA: TGTGCCAGCAGCTTTGAGGGAGCCAAAAACATTCAGTACTTC. Its translation: CASSFEGAKNIQYF. The chain has TRBV11-3 and TRBJ2-4; tentatively, D is TRBD2 (5 bases). Trimming removed 3 bases from V and 0 bases from J, with 6 bases in between. CDR3 length: 14 residues. Germline CDR1 reads SGHNT; CDR2 reads YENEEA.